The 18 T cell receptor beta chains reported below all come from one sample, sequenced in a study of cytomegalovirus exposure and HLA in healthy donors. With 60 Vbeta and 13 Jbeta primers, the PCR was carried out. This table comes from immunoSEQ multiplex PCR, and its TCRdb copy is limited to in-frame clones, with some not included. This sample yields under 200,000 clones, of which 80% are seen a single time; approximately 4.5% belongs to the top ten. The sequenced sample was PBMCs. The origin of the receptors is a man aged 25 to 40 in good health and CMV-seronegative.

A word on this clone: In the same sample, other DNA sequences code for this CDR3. CDR3 loop: CASSNTVNTEAFF. In DNA, the CDR3 is TGTGCCAGTAGTAATACAGTGAACACTGAAGCTTTCTTT. The V gene is TRBV19, the J gene TRBJ1-1, with D unclear. The ends were cut back, 4 bases at V and 0 bases at J, with 6 bases in the middle. The CDR3 is 13 residues long. Germline values: CDR1 LNHDA, CDR2 SQIVND (reference sequence).

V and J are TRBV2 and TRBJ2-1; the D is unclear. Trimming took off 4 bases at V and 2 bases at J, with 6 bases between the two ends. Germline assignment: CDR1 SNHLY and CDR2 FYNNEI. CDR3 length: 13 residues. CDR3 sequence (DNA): TGTGCCAGCAGTGTCGGTCCCTACAATGAGCAGTTCTTC. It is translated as CASSVGPYNEQFF.

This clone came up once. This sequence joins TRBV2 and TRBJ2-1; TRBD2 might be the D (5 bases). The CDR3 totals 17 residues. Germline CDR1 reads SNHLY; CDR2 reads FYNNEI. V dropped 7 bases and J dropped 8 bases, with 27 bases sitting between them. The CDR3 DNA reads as TGTGCCAGCACCAACGACCGCCAAAAGCGGCCTTACGATGAGCAGTTCTTC. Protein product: CASTNDRQKRPYDEQFF.

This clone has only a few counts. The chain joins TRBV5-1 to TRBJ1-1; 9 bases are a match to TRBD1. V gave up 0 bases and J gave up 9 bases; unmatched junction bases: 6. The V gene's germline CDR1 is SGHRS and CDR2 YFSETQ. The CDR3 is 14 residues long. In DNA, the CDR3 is TGCGCCAGCAGCTTGGAGGGACAGGGAAGACAAGCTTTCTTT. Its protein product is CASSLEGQGRQAFF. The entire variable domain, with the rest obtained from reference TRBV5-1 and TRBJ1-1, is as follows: KAGVTQTPRYLIKTRGQQVTLSCSPISGHRSVSWYQQTPGQGLQFLFEYFSETQRNKGNFPGRFSGRQFSNSRSEMNVSTLELGDSALYLCASSLEGQGRQAFFGQGTRLTVV.

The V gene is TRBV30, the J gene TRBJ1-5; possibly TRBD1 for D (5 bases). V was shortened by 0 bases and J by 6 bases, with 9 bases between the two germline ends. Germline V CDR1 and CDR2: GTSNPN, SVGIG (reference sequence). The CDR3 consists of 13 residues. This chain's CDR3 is CAWSVRGGQPQHF. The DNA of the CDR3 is TGTGCCTGGAGTGTACGGGGGGGTCAGCCCCAGCATTTT.

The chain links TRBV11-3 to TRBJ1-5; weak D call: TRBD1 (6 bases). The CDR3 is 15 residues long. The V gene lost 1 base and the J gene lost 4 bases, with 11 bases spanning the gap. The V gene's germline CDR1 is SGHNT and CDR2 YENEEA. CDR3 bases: TGTGCCAGCAGCTTAGTGAAGGGGGAGAATCAGCCCCAGCATTTT. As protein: CASSLVKGENQPQHF.

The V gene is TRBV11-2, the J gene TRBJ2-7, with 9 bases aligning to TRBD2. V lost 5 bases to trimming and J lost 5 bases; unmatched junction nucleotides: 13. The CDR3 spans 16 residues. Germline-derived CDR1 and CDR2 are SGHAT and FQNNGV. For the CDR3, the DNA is TGTGCCAGCAGCGTTCCAGGGGCGGGGGGGCAGGACGAGCAGTACTTC. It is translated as CASSVPGAGGQDEQYF.

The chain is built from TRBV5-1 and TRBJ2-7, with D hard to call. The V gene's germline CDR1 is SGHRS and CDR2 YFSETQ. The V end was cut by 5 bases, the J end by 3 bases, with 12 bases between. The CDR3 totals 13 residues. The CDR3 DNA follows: TGCGCCAGCAGTACCGGGTTAGGCTACGAGCAGTACTTC. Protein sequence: CASSTGLGYEQYF. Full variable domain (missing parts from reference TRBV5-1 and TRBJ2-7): KAGVTQTPRYLIKTRGQQVTLSCSPISGHRSVSWYQQTPGQGLQFLFEYFSETQRNKGNFPGRFSGRQFSNSRSEMNVSTLELGDSALYLCASSTGLGYEQYFGPGTRLTVT.

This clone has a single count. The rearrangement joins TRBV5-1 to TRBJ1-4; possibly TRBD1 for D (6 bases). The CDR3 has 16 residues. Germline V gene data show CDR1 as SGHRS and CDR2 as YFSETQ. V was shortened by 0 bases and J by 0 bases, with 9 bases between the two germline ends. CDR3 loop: CASSLENRATNEKLFF. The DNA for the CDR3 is TGCGCCAGCAGCTTGGAAAACAGGGCAACTAATGAAAAACTGTTTTTT.

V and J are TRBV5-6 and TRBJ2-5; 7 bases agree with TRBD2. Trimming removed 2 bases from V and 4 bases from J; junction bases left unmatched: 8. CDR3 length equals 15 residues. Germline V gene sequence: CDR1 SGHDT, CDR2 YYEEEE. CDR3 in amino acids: CASSLTGTKRETQYF. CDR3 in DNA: TGTGCCAGCAGCTTAACCGGGACTAAGAGAGAGACCCAGTACTTC. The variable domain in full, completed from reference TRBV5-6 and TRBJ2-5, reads DAGVTQSPTHLIKTRGQQVTLRCSPKSGHDTVSWYQQALGQGPQFIFQYYEEEERQRGNFPDRFSGHQFPNYSSELNVNALLLGDSALYLCASSLTGTKRETQYFGPGTRLLVL.

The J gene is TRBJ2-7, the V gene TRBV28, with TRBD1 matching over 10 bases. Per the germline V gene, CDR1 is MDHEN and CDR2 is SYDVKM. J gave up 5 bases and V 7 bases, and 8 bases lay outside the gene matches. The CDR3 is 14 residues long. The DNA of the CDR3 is TGTGCCAGCAATAACCGGGACAGGGGAGACGAGCAGTACTTC. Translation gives CASNNRDRGDEQYF.

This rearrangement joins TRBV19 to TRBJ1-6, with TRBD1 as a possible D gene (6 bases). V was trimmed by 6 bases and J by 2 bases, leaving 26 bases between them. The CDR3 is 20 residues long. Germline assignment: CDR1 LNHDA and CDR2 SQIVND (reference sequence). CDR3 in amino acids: CASSFYTGQSGKTYNSPLHF. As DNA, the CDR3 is TGTGCCAGTAGCTTTTATACCGGACAGTCCGGCAAGACCTATAATTCACCCCTCCACTTT.

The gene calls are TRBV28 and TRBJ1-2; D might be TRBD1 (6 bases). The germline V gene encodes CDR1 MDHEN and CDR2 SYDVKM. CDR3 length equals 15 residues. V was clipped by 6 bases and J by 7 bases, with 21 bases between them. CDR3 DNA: TGTGCCAGCAGGATGCAGGGGCCCAGGAGTGCTGGCTACACCTTC. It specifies CASRMQGPRSAGYTF.

The CDR3: CASSFGRGNTGELFF. CDR3 DNA sequence: TGCGCCAGCAGCTTCGGACGGGGGAACACCGGGGAGCTGTTTTTT. This chain uses TRBV4-1 with TRBJ2-2; D perhaps matches TRBD2 (5 bases). V shed 5 bases and J shed 1 base, with 11 bases lying between them. The V gene's germline CDR1 is MGHRA and CDR2 YSYEKL. The CDR3 is 15 residues long.

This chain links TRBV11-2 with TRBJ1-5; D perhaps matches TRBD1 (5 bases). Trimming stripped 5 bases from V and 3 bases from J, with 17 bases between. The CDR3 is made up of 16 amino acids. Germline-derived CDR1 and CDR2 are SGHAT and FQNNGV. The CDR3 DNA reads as TGTGCCAGCAGCCCCCTCCTGGGGCAGGTCAATCAGCCCCAGCATTTT. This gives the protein CASSPLLGQVNQPQHF.

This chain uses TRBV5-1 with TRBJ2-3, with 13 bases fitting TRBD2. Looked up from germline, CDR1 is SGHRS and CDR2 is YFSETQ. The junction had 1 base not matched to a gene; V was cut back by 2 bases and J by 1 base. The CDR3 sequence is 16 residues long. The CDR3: CASSLGLAGGTDTQYF. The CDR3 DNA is TGCGCCAGCAGCTTAGGACTAGCGGGGGGCACAGATACGCAGTATTTT.

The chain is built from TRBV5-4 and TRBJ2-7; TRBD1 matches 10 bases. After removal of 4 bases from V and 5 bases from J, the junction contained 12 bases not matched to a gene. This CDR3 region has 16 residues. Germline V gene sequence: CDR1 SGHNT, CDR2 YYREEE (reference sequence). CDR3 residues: CASSQERQGAGHEQYF. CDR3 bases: TGTGCCAGCAGCCAGGAGAGACAGGGGGCGGGGCACGAGCAGTACTTC.

The chain's CDR3 is CASSYTGFQETQYF. In DNA form, the CDR3 reads TGCGCCAGCAGCTATACAGGGTTCCAAGAGACCCAGTACTTC. This chain links TRBV5-1 with TRBJ2-5; the D gene is possibly TRBD1 (6 bases). In germline, CDR1 is SGHRS, CDR2 YFSETQ. The CDR3 is made up of 14 amino acids. Trimming removed 3 bases at V and 1 base at J, with 10 bases between.